This entry is about one T cell receptor (beta chain). A multiplex PCR was run with 60 Vbeta primers and 13 Jbeta primers. Data came from immunoSEQ multiplex PCR; TCRdb stores just in-frame clones and leaves some out. The table has around 53,000 clones, about 82% seen once. The data were taken from a study of cytomegalovirus exposure and HLA in healthy donors. This CDR3 comprises 15 residues. The V and J ends lost 9 bases and 1 base, in that order; junction bases with no gene match: 9. CDR1 and CDR2 (germline): LNHDA, SQIVND (reference sequence). The receptor's source is a young man in good health and CMV-seronegative. This sequence joins TRBV19 and TRBJ1-1; TRBD1 aligns across 9 bases. The material sequenced was PBMCs. The CDR3 sequence: CASIPPGQGNTEAFF. Written as DNA, the CDR3 is TGTGCCAGCATTCCTCCGGGACAGGGGAACACTGAAGCTTTCTTT.